This TCR beta chain was documented in a study of blood T cell repertoires in COVID-19. Authors' methods: By means of reference gene primer amplification, nucleated cell counts were estimated. Using immunoSEQ multiplex PCR, the repertoire was profiled, and TCRdb retains in-frame clones only, with some absent. V, J and clone size reflect that table, while D and trimming were determined from the DNA. The sample carries about 410,000 clones, 70% to 90% recorded once. V shed 5 bases, J shed 4 bases, and the junction held 3 bases outside the gene matches. Germline assignment: CDR1 LNHDA and CDR2 SQIVND (reference sequence). The CDR3 runs 13 residues.

The sequencing input was peripheral blood. The V gene is TRBV19, the J gene TRBJ2-7, with 9 bases that match TRBD1. This clonotype was sampled from a woman aged 25 to 39 with active or convalescent COVID-19. CDR3 in amino acids: CASSPGTGYEQYF. The DNA of the CDR3 is TGTGCCAGTAGTCCCGGGACAGGGTACGAGCAGTACTTC.